The 9 T cell receptor beta chains presented below share a single source sample, sequenced in a study of Ad26.COV2.S vaccination and SARS-CoV-2 variants. Libraries were prepared by immunoSEQ multiplex PCR; TCRdb keeps only in-frame clonotypes and omits some of them. The repertoire has a few hundred thousand clones, 80% to 90% of them found once; the top ten carry around 3.5%. The treatment denotes: roughly 18 received Ad26.COV2.S at low or high dose, single or two shots; several received placebo; per-sample allocation not given. It was on day 63 after the first vaccine or placebo injection that samples were taken. The sample here was peripheral blood, taken in a trial of Ad26.COV2.S vaccine versus placebo. The receptor source for this set is a person aged 18-60 years who received the Ad26.COV2.S COVID-19 vaccine or a placebo.

The chain carries TRBV6-4 and TRBJ1-2; D call uncertain. The CDR3 totals 12 residues. V was clipped by 7 bases and J by 2 bases, with 8 bases between them. Per the germline V gene, CDR1 is MRHNA and CDR2 is SNTAGT. This CDR3 reads CASMSPNYGYTF. The CDR3 bases are TGTGCCAGCATGAGCCCCAACTATGGCTACACCTTC.

The V gene is TRBV7-2, the J gene TRBJ2-3; D is possibly TRBD1 (6 bases). V lost 5 bases and J lost 7, with 19 bases in between. This CDR3 is 15 amino acids long. Germline V lookup: CDR1 SGHTA, CDR2 FQGNSA. For the CDR3, the DNA is TGTGCCAGCAGCCTTACGGGACAAACCTCATATACGCAGTATTTT. Translating gives CASSLTGQTSYTQYF. The whole variable domain, filled in from reference TRBV7-2 and TRBJ2-3, reads GAGVSQSPSNKVTEKGKDVELRCDPISGHTALYWYRQSLGQGLEFLIYFQGNSAPDKSGLPSDRFSAERTGGSVSTLTIQRTQQEDSAVYLCASSLTGQTSYTQYFGPGTRLTVL.

This clone was recorded only once. The chain couples TRBV7-2 to TRBJ2-3; no reliable D call. The V and J ends lost 2 bases and 4 bases respectively, with 7 bases between them. Germline values: CDR1 SGHTA, CDR2 FQGNSA. This CDR3 has 13 amino acids. This CDR3 is CASSLLRADTQYF. The CDR3 DNA reads TGTGCCAGCAGCTTATTAAGGGCAGATACGCAGTATTTT. Together with reference TRBV7-2 and TRBJ2-3, the CDR3 gives the full variable domain: GAGVSQSPSNKVTEKGKDVELRCDPISGHTALYWYRQSLGQGLEFLIYFQGNSAPDKSGLPSDRFSAERTGGSVSTLTIQRTQQEDSAVYLCASSLLRADTQYFGPGTRLTVL.

This chain uses TRBV7-2 with TRBJ2-7; TRBD2 matches at 8 bases. Germline V gives CDR1 SGHTA, CDR2 FQGNSA. The CDR3 covers 15 residues. Trimming removed 1 base from V and 4 bases from J; junction bases left unmatched: 6. In DNA form, the CDR3 reads TGTGCCAGCAGCTTAGGGACTAGCCTTACTTACGAGCAGTACTTC. Protein sequence: CASSLGTSLTYEQYF.

The chain is built from TRBV6-5 and TRBJ1-1, with TRBD1 matching 7 bases. Germline loops: CDR1 MNHEY, CDR2 SVGAGI. The J segment lost 7 bases and the V segment lost 0 bases, leaving 8 bases of the junction unmatched. The CDR3 is made up of 15 amino acids. The CDR3, as DNA: TGTGCCAGCAGTTACTCTGGAGGGGGCGCGGGTGAAGCTTTCTTT. Protein product: CASSYSGGGAGEAFF.

The V and J genes are TRBV10-2 and TRBJ2-2; 9 bases fit TRBD2. Germline CDR1 and CDR2: WSHSY and SAAADI. V lost 10 bases, J lost 0 bases, and 3 bases stayed unmatched. The CDR3 has 14 residues. The CDR3 bases are TGCGCCACCCCTAGCGGGACGAACACCGGGGAGCTGTTTTTT. Translating gives CATPSGTNTGELFF.

The chain employs TRBV7-6 and TRBJ2-5, with 9 bases identical to TRBD1. Trimming cost V 6 bases and J 7 bases; bases outside gene matches: 9. Germline V gene data show CDR1 as SGHVS and CDR2 as FNYEAQ. CDR3 length equals 14 residues. CDR3 sequence (DNA): TGTGCCAGCAGGACTACAGGGGGCGCCGGGACCCAGTACTTC. Protein sequence: CASRTTGGAGTQYF.

This sequence joins TRBV30 and TRBJ1-6; TRBD1 aligns across 7 bases. The V and J ends lost 5 bases and 4 bases, in that order; junction bases with no gene match: 2. This CDR3 has 13 residues. The germline gives CDR1 GTSNPN, CDR2 SVGIG (reference sequence). The CDR3 region is CAWGQAYNSPLHF. The CDR3 DNA follows: TGTGCCTGGGGACAGGCTTATAATTCACCCCTCCACTTT. The entire variable domain, with the rest obtained from reference TRBV30 and TRBJ1-6, is as follows: SQTIHQWPATLVQPVGSPLSLECTVEGTSNPNLYWYRQAAGRGLQLLFYSVGIGQISSEVPQNLSASRPQDRQFILSSKKLLLSDSGFYLCAWGQAYNSPLHFGNGTRLTVT.

This chain links TRBV7-9 with TRBJ1-1, with D perhaps matching TRBD1 (6 bases). This CDR3 is built from 14 residues. Trimming removed 5 bases from V and 1 base from J, with 11 bases in between. Germline V gene data show CDR1 as SEHNR and CDR2 as FQNEAQ (reference sequence). The chain's CDR3 is CASSSRGGNTEAFF. CDR3 coding DNA: TGTGCCAGCAGCAGCAGGGGTGGGAACACTGAAGCTTTCTTT.